Listed below are T cell receptor beta chains from one sample, sequenced in a study of cytomegalovirus exposure and HLA in healthy donors. Produced via immunoSEQ multiplex PCR; TCRdb's table is partial and in-frame only. The data show around 140,000 clones, with around four fifths seen just once and about 7.5% held by the top ten. The sequencing sample was made of PBMCs. The receptors originated from a woman in her forties or fifties in good health and CMV-seropositive. Both conserved end residues are part of each CDR3. Each record gives: J gene, D gene, clone size, V gene, CDR3 protein, CDR3 DNA. The D gene is left open where the match is weak. Not all rows give a size; the values are once, few, many and, for expanded clones, a class.

>TRBJ2-3|.|.|TRBV7-8
CASSDPPATDPITDTQYF
TGTGCCAGCAGCGACCCGCCTGCGACAGACCCTATCACAGATACGCAGTATTTT
>TRBJ2-5|TRBD2|.|TRBV28
CASSLLSGRGETQYF
TGTGCCAGCAGTTTATTATCCGGGAGGGGAGAGACCCAGTACTTC
>TRBJ2-1|.|.|TRBV7-9
CSSSTWEQFF
TGTTCCAGCAGTACATGGGAGCAGTTCTTC
>TRBJ2-7|TRBD2|.|TRBV2
CASSAPGLAGGEQYF
TGTGCCAGCAGTGCTCCGGGACTAGCGGGAGGCGAGCAGTACTTC
>TRBJ2-5|.|.|TRBV9
CASSAAPGETQYF
TGTGCCAGCAGCGCCGCCCCCGGGGAGACCCAGTACTTC
>TRBJ2-7|TRBD2|.|TRBV6-1
CASSGTSGYEQYF
TGTGCCAGCAGCGGGACTAGCGGGTACGAGCAGTACTTC
>TRBJ1-1|.|.|TRBV4-1
CASSQDEGESTEAFF
TGCGCCAGCAGCCAAGATGAGGGGGAGAGCACTGAAGCTTTCTTT
>TRBJ1-1|.|.|TRBV4-2
CASSDWEGGDTEAFF
TGTGCCAGCAGCGACTGGGAGGGCGGAGACACTGAAGCTTTCTTT
>TRBJ2-4|TRBD2|.|TRBV2
CASSDDGAGGGLPNIQYF
TGTGCCAGCAGTGATGATGGGGCAGGCGGGGGGTTGCCAAACATTCAGTACTTC
>TRBJ1-6|.|.|TRBV6-5
CASSLVGSPLHF
TGTGCCAGCAGCCTGGTTGGCTCACCCCTCCACTTT
>TRBJ2-3|TRBD2|.|TRBV2
CASSLKRGGSDTQYF
TGTGCCAGCAGTTTAAAGCGGGGGGGCTCAGATACGCAGTATTTT
>TRBJ2-5|TRBD1|few|TRBV6-1
CASSSGTGEETQYF
TGTGCCAGCAGTTCCGGGACAGGCGAAGAGACCCAGTACTTC
>TRBJ2-1|TRBD2|.|TRBV15
CATSRARGESYNEQFF
TGTGCCACCAGCAGAGCGCGGGGGGAATCCTACAATGAGCAGTTCTTC
>TRBJ1-1|.|few|TRBV5-4
CASTLDRTRDTEAFF
TGTGCCAGCACCCTGGACAGAACTAGAGACACTGAAGCTTTCTTT
>TRBJ2-7|TRBD2|.|TRBV10-3
CAIRQGGLYEQYF
TGTGCCATCAGGCAGGGAGGGCTCTACGAGCAGTACTTC
>TRBJ1-2|TRBD1|.|TRBV27
CASTFLPGTGDADGYTF
TGTGCCAGCACTTTTTTACCCGGGACAGGGGATGCGGATGGCTACACCTTC
>TRBJ2-5|.|.|TRBV5-4
CASSLQGDTKEAQYF
TGTGCCAGCAGCCTACAGGGTGATACGAAAGAGGCCCAGTACTTC
>TRBJ1-1|.|.|TRBV7-9
CASSLLYNTEAFF
TGTGCCAGCAGCCTGCTATACAACACTGAAGCTTTCTTT
>TRBJ1-5|.|.|TRBV5-1
CASSLGSGFNQPQHF
TGCGCCAGCAGCTTGGGGTCGGGGTTCAATCAGCCCCAGCATTTT
>TRBJ1-2|.|few|TRBV5-4
CASSWPGDGYTF
TGTGCCAGCAGCTGGCCAGGGGACGGCTACACCTTC
>TRBJ1-2|.|.|TRBV28
CASSPGRSLGYGYTF
TGTGCCAGCAGTCCGGGGAGGAGTCTAGGCTATGGCTACACCTTC
>TRBJ2-2|.|.|TRBV6-1
CASSAQGAGELFF
TGTGCCAGCAGTGCACAGGGAGCCGGGGAGCTGTTTTTT
>TRBJ2-5|TRBD2|.|TRBV6-1
CASSEALGTSFGTQYF
TGTGCCAGCAGTGAAGCGCTCGGGACTAGTTTTGGGACCCAGTACTTC
>TRBJ2-7|TRBD2|.|TRBV7-9
CASSPGLAGGLLYEQYF
TGTGCCAGCAGCCCGGGACTAGCGGGGGGACTCCTCTACGAGCAGTACTTC
>TRBJ2-3|.|.|TRBV30
CAWTPWAGWDTQYF
TGTGCCTGGACCCCCTGGGCGGGGTGGGATACGCAGTATTTT
>TRBJ2-5|TRBD2|.|TRBV9
CASSASSGGQETQYF
TGTGCCAGCAGCGCCTCTAGCGGGGGGCAAGAGACCCAGTACTTC
>TRBJ2-3|TRBD2|.|TRBV7-2
CASSSWASGGTDTQYF
TGTGCCAGCAGCAGTTGGGCTAGCGGAGGCACAGATACGCAGTATTTT
>TRBJ1-5|.|once|TRBV5-5
CASSFGQGNSNQPQHF
TGTGCCAGCAGCTTTGGTCAGGGAAATAGCAATCAGCCCCAGCATTTT
>TRBJ2-7|.|.|TRBV13
CASSFQQGIPLRVYEQYF
TGTGCCAGCAGCTTTCAACAGGGAATTCCCCTCAGAGTCTACGAGCAGTACTTC
>TRBJ2-3|.|.|TRBV27
CASSFGGVDTQYF
TGTGCCAGCAGTTTTGGAGGGGTAGATACGCAGTATTTT
>TRBJ2-2|.|few|TRBV7-2
CASSAFAAGELFF
TGTGCCAGCAGCGCGTTCGCGGCCGGGGAGCTGTTTTTT
>TRBJ2-5|.|.|TRBV27
CASSSLGWRAQETQYF
TGTGCCAGCAGTTCACTAGGGTGGAGGGCACAAGAGACCCAGTACTTC
>TRBJ2-7|TRBD1|.|TRBV11-2
CASSLTPGTGYEQYF
TGTGCCAGCAGCTTAACCCCCGGGACAGGTTACGAGCAGTACTTC
>TRBJ1-2|.|once|TRBV9
CASSVKGATNYGYTF
TGTGCCAGCAGCGTAAAGGGAGCCACTAACTATGGCTACACCTTC
>TRBJ2-7|.|.|TRBV6-5
CASSAGESYEQYF
TGTGCCAGCAGTGCAGGTGAATCCTACGAGCAGTACTTC
>TRBJ2-7|.|.|TRBV29-1
CSVIRGIPYEQYF
TGCAGCGTTATCCGCGGGATACCCTACGAGCAGTACTTC
>TRBJ1-3|TRBD1|.|TRBV5-1
CASSSHYGQGLGNTIYF
TGCGCCAGCAGCTCCCATTACGGACAGGGCCTAGGAAACACCATATATTTT
>TRBJ1-1|TRBD1|few|TRBV10-3
CAISELRQGGMNTEAFF
TGTGCCATCAGTGAGCTTCGACAGGGGGGGATGAACACTGAAGCTTTCTTT
>TRBJ2-1|TRBD2|.|TRBV7-6
CASSLWSSGYNEQFF
TGTGCCAGCAGCTTATGGTCTAGCGGCTACAATGAGCAGTTCTTC
>TRBJ2-7|TRBD2|once|TRBV7-3
CASSLSGTSGGYEQYF
TGTGCCAGCAGCTTGTCCGGGACTAGCGGGGGCTACGAGCAGTACTTC
>TRBJ1-1|.|.|TRBV29-1
CSVRGINTEAFF
TGCAGCGTTCGGGGGATTAACACTGAAGCTTTCTTT
>TRBJ1-5|TRBD1|.|TRBV19
CASSMGTVEGQPQHF
TGTGCCAGTAGTATGGGGACAGTGGAGGGTCAGCCCCAGCATTTT
>TRBJ2-4|TRBD2|.|TRBV19
CASSMSGTTRNIQYF
TGTGCCAGTAGTATGAGCGGGACTACTCGGAACATTCAGTACTTC